The text below deals with one T cell receptor (beta chain). Its antigen is undetermined. The data were taken from a study of cytomegalovirus exposure and HLA in healthy donors. Study findings and constraints: A later analysis found most CMV-associated TCR beta chains apparently HLA-restricted.

Use of 60 Vbeta and 13 Jbeta primers characterized the PCR. The table came from immunoSEQ multiplex PCR; TCRdb's copy has only in-frame clones and leaves some out. This table holds about 180,000 clones, more than 80% found once. The germline CDR1 and CDR2 sequences are SGHRS and YFSETQ. V dropped 2 bases and J dropped 2 bases, with 9 bases sitting between them. CDR3 length: 14 residues. The receptor was isolated from a man aged 18 to 30 in good health and CMV-seronegative. The V call is TRBV5-1, the J call TRBJ2-3, with D possibly matching TRBD1 (5 bases). Specimen: PBMCs. The CDR3 region is CASSFEGHTDTQYF. The CDR3 DNA reads TGCGCCAGCAGCTTCGAAGGACACACAGATACGCAGTATTTT.